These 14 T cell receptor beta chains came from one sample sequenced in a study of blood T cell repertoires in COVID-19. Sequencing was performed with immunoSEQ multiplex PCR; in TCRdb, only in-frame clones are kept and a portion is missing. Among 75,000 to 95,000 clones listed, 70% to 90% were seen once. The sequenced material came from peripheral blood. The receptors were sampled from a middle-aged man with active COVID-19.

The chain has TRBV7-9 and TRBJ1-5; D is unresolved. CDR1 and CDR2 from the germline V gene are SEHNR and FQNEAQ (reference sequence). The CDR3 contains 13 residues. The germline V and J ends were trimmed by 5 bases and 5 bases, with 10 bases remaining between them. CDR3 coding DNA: TGTGCCAGCAGCATTCGAGGAGATCAGCCCCAGCATTTT. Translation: CASSIRGDQPQHF.

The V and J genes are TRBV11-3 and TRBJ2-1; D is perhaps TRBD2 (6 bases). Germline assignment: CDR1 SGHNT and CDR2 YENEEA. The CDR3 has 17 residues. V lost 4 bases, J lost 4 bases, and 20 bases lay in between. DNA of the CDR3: TGTGCCAGCAGCTCCCGGGGAACGGCAGGAGGGTACAATGAGCAGTTCTTC. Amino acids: CASSSRGTAGGYNEQFF.

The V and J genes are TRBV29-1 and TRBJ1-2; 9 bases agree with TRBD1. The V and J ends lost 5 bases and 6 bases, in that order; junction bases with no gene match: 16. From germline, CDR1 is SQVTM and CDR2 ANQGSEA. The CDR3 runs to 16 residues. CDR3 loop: CSVRPGTGNRPNGYTF. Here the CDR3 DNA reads TGCAGCGTTCGTCCCGGGACAGGGAATAGGCCCAATGGCTACACCTTC.

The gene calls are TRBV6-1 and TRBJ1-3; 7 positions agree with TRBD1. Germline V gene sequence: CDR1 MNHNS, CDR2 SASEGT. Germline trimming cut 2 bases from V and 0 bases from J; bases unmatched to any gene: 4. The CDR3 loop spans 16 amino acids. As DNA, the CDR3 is TGTGCCAGCAGTGAAAACACAGGGGCCTCTGGAAACACCATATATTTT. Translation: CASSENTGASGNTIYF.

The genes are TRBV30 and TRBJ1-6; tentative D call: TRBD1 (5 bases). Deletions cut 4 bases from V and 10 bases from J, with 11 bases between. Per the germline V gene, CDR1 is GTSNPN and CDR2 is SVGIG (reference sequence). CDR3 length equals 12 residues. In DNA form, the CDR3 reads TGTGCCTGGAAGGGGTTGGAGTCACCCCTCCACTTT. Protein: CAWKGLESPLHF.

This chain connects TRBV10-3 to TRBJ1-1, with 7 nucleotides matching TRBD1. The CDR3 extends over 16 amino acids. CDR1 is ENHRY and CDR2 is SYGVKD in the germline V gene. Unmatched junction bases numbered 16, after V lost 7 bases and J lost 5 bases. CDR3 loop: CAINPDRPRAETEAFF. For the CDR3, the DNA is TGTGCCATCAACCCGGACAGGCCCCGCGCGGAGACTGAAGCTTTCTTT.

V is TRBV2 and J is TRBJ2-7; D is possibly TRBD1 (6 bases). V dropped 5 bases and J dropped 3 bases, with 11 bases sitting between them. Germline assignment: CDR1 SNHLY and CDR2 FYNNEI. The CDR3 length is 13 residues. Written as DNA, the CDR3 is TGTGCCAGCAGTACACTACAGGGCTACGAGCAGTACTTC. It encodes CASSTLQGYEQYF.

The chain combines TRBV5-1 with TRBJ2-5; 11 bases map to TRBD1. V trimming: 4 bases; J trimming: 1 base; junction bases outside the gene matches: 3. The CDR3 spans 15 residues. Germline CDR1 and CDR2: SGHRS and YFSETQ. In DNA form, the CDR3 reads TGCGCCAGCAGCGACGGGACAGGGGGCCAAGAGACCCAGTACTTC. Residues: CASSDGTGGQETQYF.

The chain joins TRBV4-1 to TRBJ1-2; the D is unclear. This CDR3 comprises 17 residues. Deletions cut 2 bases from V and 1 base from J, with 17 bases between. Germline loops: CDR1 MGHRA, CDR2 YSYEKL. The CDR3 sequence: CASSQKMSTGYNYGYTF. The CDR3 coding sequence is TGCGCCAGCAGCCAAAAGATGAGTACCGGGTATAACTATGGCTACACCTTC.

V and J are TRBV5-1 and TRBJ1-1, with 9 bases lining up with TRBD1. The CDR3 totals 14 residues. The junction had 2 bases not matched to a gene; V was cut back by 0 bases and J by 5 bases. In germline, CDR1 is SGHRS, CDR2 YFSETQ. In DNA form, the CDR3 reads TGCGCCAGCAGCTTGGGGGACAGGGAGACTGAAGCTTTCTTT. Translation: CASSLGDRETEAFF.

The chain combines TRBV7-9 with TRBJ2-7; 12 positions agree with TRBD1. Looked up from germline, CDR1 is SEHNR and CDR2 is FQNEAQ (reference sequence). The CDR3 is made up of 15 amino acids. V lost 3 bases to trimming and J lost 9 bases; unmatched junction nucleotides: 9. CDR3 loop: CASSFPPGQGAGQYF. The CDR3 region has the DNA TGTGCCAGCAGCTTTCCCCCGGGACAGGGGGCAGGGCAGTACTTC.

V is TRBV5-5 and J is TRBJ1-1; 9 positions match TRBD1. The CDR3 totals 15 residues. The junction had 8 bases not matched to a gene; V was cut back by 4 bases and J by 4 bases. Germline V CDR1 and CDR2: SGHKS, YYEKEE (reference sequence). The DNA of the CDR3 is TGTGCCAGCAGCGTCAGGACAGGGGCGGGCACTGAAGCTTTCTTT. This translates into CASSVRTGAGTEAFF.

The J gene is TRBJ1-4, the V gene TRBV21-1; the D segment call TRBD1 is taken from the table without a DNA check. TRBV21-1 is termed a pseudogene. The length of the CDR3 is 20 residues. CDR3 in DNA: TGTGCCAGCAGCGCTCCCCCGGGACAAGGCTCGAATGCAACTAATGAAAAACTGTTTTTT. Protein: CASSAPPGQGSNATNEKLFF.

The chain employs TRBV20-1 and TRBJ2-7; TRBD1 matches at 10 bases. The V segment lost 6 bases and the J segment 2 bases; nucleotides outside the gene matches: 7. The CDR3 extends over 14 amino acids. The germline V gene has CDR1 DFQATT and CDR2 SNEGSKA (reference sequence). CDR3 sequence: CSASTGTGAYEQYF. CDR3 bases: TGCAGTGCCAGTACCGGGACAGGGGCCTACGAGCAGTACTTC.